The subject of this entry is one T cell receptor beta chain. What it binds is not known. PCR amplification relied on 60 Vbeta primers (plus 13 Jbeta primers). Here immunoSEQ multiplex PCR was the method, and the copy in TCRdb shows in-frame clones only, minus some. The table lists 45,000 to 65,000 clones, roughly 70% of them singletons. This sample stems from a study of cytomegalovirus exposure and HLA in healthy donors. General study results and limits: In an earlier analysis, most TCR beta V segments were productive about 87% or about 30% of the time.

V dropped 3 bases and J dropped 0 bases, with 18 bases sitting between them. The CDR3 consists of 19 residues. From germline, CDR1 is SNHLY and CDR2 FYNNEI. V usage is TRBV2 and J usage is TRBJ2-6; D perhaps matches TRBD1 (5 bases). The sequence was obtained from a woman aged 45-65 years in good health and CMV-seropositive. The source material was PBMCs. CDR3 coding DNA: TGTGCCAGCAGTGAGCAGGGTTCAAGCCCATACTCTGGGGCCAACGTCCTGACTTTC. It codes for CASSEQGSSPYSGANVLTF.